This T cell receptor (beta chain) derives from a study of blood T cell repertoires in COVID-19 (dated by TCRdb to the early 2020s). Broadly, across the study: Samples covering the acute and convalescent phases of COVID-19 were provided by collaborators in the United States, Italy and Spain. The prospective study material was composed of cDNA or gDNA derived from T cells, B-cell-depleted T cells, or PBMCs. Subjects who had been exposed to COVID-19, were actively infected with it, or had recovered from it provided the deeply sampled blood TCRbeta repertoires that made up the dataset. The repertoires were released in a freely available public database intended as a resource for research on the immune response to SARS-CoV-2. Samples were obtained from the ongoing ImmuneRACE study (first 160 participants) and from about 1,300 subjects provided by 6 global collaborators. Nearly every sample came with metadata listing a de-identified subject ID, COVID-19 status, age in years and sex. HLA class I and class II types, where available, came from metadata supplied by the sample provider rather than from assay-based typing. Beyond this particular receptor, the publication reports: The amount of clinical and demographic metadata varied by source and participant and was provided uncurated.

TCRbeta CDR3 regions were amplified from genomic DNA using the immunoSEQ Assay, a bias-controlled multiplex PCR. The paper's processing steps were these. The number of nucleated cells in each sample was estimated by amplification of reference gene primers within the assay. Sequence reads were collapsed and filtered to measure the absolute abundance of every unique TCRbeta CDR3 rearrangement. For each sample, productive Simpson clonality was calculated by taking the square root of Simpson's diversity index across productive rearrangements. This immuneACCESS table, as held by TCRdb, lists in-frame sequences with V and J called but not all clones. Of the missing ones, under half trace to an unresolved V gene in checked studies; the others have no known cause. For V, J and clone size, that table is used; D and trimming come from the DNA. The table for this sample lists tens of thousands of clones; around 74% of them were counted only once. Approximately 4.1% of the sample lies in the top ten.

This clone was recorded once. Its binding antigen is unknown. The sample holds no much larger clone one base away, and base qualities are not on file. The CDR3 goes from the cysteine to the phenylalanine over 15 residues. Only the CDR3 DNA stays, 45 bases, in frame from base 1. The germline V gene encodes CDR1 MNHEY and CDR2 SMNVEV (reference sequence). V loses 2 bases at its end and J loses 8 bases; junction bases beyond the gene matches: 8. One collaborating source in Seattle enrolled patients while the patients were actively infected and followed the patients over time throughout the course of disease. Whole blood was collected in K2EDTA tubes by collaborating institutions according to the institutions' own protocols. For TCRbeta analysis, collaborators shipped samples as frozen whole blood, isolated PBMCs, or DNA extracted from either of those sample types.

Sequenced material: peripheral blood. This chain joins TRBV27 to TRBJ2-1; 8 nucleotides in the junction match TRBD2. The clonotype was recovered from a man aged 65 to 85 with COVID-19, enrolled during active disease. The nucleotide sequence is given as TGTGCCAGCAGTTTAATGGGACTAGGAACCGATGAGCAGTTCTTC. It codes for CASSLMGLGTDEQFF.